A selection of T cell receptor beta chains follows, all from one sample in a study of CD8+ T cells in alopecia areata. TCRdb's table, derived via immunoSEQ multiplex PCR, lists solely in-frame clones and lacks some. The profile shows 140,000 to 150,000 clones, around 50% of them singletons. Specimen: CD4+ T cells sorted from blood, collected at week 0. Receptor source: a human donor with alopecia areata. CDR3s leave out the opening cysteine and the closing phenylalanine or tryptophan. The order of the fields is D gene, V gene, CDR3 protein. D genes are given only for firm matches.

d_gene: -
v_gene: TRBV28
CDR3aa: ASSRGTYEQY

d_gene: TRBD2
v_gene: TRBV5-1
CDR3aa: ASSTPASGGSSTDTQY

d_gene: TRBD2
v_gene: TRBV30
CDR3aa: AWSVGSGGHSGLSQY

d_gene: -
v_gene: TRBV4-3
CDR3aa: ASSQKQNQETQY

d_gene: -
v_gene: TRBV23-1
CDR3aa: ASSLPEVRGEQY

d_gene: -
v_gene: TRBV23-1
CDR3aa: ASSQSAERTDLYEQY

d_gene: TRBD1
v_gene: TRBV5-6
CDR3aa: ASSPFDRVYTGELF

d_gene: -
v_gene: TRBV30
CDR3aa: AWTPANYGYT

d_gene: -
v_gene: TRBV25-1
CDR3aa: ASRGPSSPLH

d_gene: -
v_gene: TRBV7-2
CDR3aa: ASSLWPGNTIY

d_gene: -
v_gene: TRBV27
CDR3aa: ASSFQGRSNQPQH

d_gene: TRBD1
v_gene: TRBV25-1
CDR3aa: ASGDRGGSPLH

d_gene: -
v_gene: TRBV5-1
CDR3aa: ASSLAGQGTAGYT

d_gene: -
v_gene: TRBV5-6
CDR3aa: ASSSAGSPWAQY

d_gene: -
v_gene: TRBV15
CDR3aa: ATSREMGYT

d_gene: -
v_gene: TRBV29-1
CDR3aa: SVEDSGRHGYT

d_gene: -
v_gene: TRBV5-4
CDR3aa: ASSLAAGATKNIQY

d_gene: -
v_gene: TRBV7-9
CDR3aa: ASSMNTEAF

d_gene: -
v_gene: TRBV10-2
CDR3aa: ASSIRDALY

d_gene: -
v_gene: TRBV21-1
CDR3aa: ASSSGDGYEQY

d_gene: -
v_gene: TRBV15
CDR3aa: ATKMGGEQY

d_gene: -
v_gene: TRBV20-1
CDR3aa: SARENTEAF

d_gene: -
v_gene: TRBV9
CDR3aa: ASSVADTQY

d_gene: -
v_gene: TRBV30
CDR3aa: ACPTGISGNTIY

d_gene: -
v_gene: TRBV18
CDR3aa: ASSPIVANTEAF

d_gene: -
v_gene: TRBV4-3
CDR3aa: ASSQASGSLSGELF

d_gene: TRBD2
v_gene: TRBV5-1
CDR3aa: ASSQHMSTSEDTQY

d_gene: -
v_gene: TRBV15
CDR3aa: ATSRGGGGNTEAF

d_gene: TRBD2
v_gene: TRBV6-6
CDR3aa: ASNVAGGGQHEQF

d_gene: -
v_gene: TRBV7-2
CDR3aa: ASSTLSYEQY

d_gene: TRBD2
v_gene: TRBV11-2
CDR3aa: ASTPTSVSYNEQF

d_gene: -
v_gene: TRBV5-1
CDR3aa: ASSDGVVGQPQH

d_gene: -
v_gene: TRBV4-1
CDR3aa: ASSRAPRGRARPETQY

d_gene: TRBD1
v_gene: TRBV5-1
CDR3aa: ASSFGTGLYNEQF

d_gene: -
v_gene: TRBV14
CDR3aa: ASSQDFQGLGANVLT

d_gene: -
v_gene: TRBV2
CDR3aa: ASRVTLTGELF

d_gene: -
v_gene: TRBV29-1
CDR3aa: SVDGASGGNIQY

d_gene: -
v_gene: TRBV4-3
CDR3aa: ASSQDVLARRENEQY

d_gene: -
v_gene: TRBV30
CDR3aa: AWGDYNTEAF

d_gene: -
v_gene: TRBV18
CDR3aa: ASSPRTSGDYGYT

d_gene: TRBD1
v_gene: TRBV19
CDR3aa: ASSGRDRRYEQY

d_gene: -
v_gene: TRBV2
CDR3aa: ASSEGVTEAF

d_gene: -
v_gene: TRBV4-2
CDR3aa: ASSQFEGRTGSYGYT

d_gene: -
v_gene: TRBV15
CDR3aa: ATSRGEGMRGF

d_gene: -
v_gene: TRBV7-9
CDR3aa: ASSSPFDTQY

d_gene: TRBD1
v_gene: TRBV6-1
CDR3aa: ASSIRGLGANVLT

d_gene: TRBD1
v_gene: TRBV5-4
CDR3aa: ASSRQGPTDTQY